These T cell receptor beta chains were read from a single sample in a study of T cells in tuberculosis. Here immunoSEQ multiplex PCR was the method, and the copy in TCRdb shows in-frame clones only, minus some. The data contain 30,000 to 35,000 clones, about 95% of them singletons. Sequencing used PBMCs. The receptors come from a donor between 10 and 35 years old with latent tuberculosis or without tuberculosis infection. Both conserved end residues are part of each CDR3. D genes are given only for firm matches. Clone size is not always given. Where it is, it says once, few, many or a class for expanded clones.

d_call	clone_size	v_call	j_call	cdr3_nt	cdr3_aa
.	.	TRBV20-1	TRBJ2-5	TGCAGTCCCCTCGGGGAGGCCCAGTACTTC	CSPLGEAQYF
TRBD1	medium-sized	TRBV4-1	TRBJ2-7	TGCGCCAGCAGCCCGGACAGGGGGCGCCGGGAGCAGTACTTC	CASSPDRGRREQYF
.	.	TRBV7-9	TRBJ1-4	TGTGCCAGCACCTCTGGACTCTTCCTAGGAACTAATGAAAAACTGTTTTTT	CASTSGLFLGTNEKLFF
.	.	TRBV11-2	TRBJ2-1	TGTGCCAGCAGCCCACCACTAGCTTCCTACAATGAGCAGTTCTTC	CASSPPLASYNEQFF
TRBD2	once	TRBV5-4	TRBJ2-3	TGTGCCAGCAGCTTAAGGGTGATAGCGGGGGGGGAGACAGATACGCAGTATTTT	CASSLRVIAGGETDTQYF
.	.	TRBV19	TRBJ1-5	TGTGCCAGTAAAAACATAGGCGACAGTCAGCCCCAGCATTTT	CASKNIGDSQPQHF
.	.	TRBV2	TRBJ1-1	TGTGCCAGCAGTGAAATGGGTTGGATGCGGACACCCCACTTCGCTTTCTTT	CASSEMGWMRTPHFAFF
.	.	TRBV2	TRBJ1-5	TGTGCCAGCAGGGTGGAGCACAATCAGCCCCAGCATTTT	CASRVEHNQPQHF
.	.	TRBV29-1	TRBJ2-1	TGCAGCGTTGAACTGGTACAGGGTACTCGGATATGGAATGAGCAGTTCTTC	CSVELVQGTRIWNEQFF
.	.	TRBV11-2	TRBJ2-1	TGTGCCAGCAGCCCGACAGGCAATGAGCAGTTCTTC	CASSPTGNEQFF
.	.	TRBV19	TRBJ1-1	TGTGCCAGTAGTATAGATGAGGACACTGAAGCTTTCTTT	CASSIDEDTEAFF
.	.	TRBV18	TRBJ1-2	TGTGCCAGCTCACCACTATCCGGGTTCGACTATGGCTACACCTTC	CASSPLSGFDYGYTF
TRBD2	.	TRBV6-1	TRBJ2-7	TGTGCCAGCAAAGGAGTCGCGGGAGGGCCGCACGAGCAGTACTTC	CASKGVAGGPHEQYF
TRBD1	.	TRBV6-6	TRBJ2-7	TGTGCCAGCACCTCCGGGACAGACTACGAGCAGTACTTC	CASTSGTDYEQYF
TRBD2	.	TRBV13	TRBJ2-3	TGTGCCAGCAGCACGGGACTAGCAAACACAGATACGCAGTATTTT	CASSTGLANTDTQYF
.	.	TRBV7-2	TRBJ2-7	TGTGCCAGCAGCTTAGTTAGCCAGACGTCCTACGAGCAGTACTTC	CASSLVSQTSYEQYF
TRBD1	.	TRBV2	TRBJ2-2	TGTGCCAGGACAGGGACGAACACCGGGGAGCTGTTTTTT	CARTGTNTGELFF
.	.	TRBV6-5	TRBJ2-2	TGTGCCAGCAGTTACTCGAAACCTACGCGGGAGCTGTTTTTT	CASSYSKPTRELFF
.	.	TRBV11-3	TRBJ1-5	TGTGCCAGCAGCTTACTAGGGGATAGCAATCAGCCCCAGCATTTT	CASSLLGDSNQPQHF
TRBD1	once	TRBV5-4	TRBJ2-5	TGTGCCAGCAGCCTCCAGGGGGCGATCGAGACCCAGTACTTC	CASSLQGAIETQYF
.	.	TRBV6-6	TRBJ1-5	TGTGCCAGCAGTCTCCTGCACAGGGTAGATCAGCCCCAGCATTTT	CASSLLHRVDQPQHF
.	.	TRBV18	TRBJ1-4	TGTGCCAGCTCACTCATGGACAGCGCAACTAATGAAAAACTGTTTTTT	CASSLMDSATNEKLFF
TRBD2	.	TRBV11-1	TRBJ2-1	TGTGCCAGCAGCTTAAGGACTAGCGACCTCAATGAGCAGTTCTTC	CASSLRTSDLNEQFF
TRBD1	.	TRBV5-6	TRBJ1-2	TGTGCCAGCAGGCTGACAGGGGGTGATGGCTACACCTTC	CASRLTGGDGYTF